This TCR beta chain was recovered during a study of cytomegalovirus exposure and HLA in healthy donors. Study as a whole: HLA-typed donors were the source of tens of millions of unique TCRs held in an early data release. Study outcomes and limitations: A later analysis linked a missense DCLRE1C variant to TCR beta V- and J-gene trimming.

The PCR employed 60 Vbeta primers together with 13 Jbeta primers. Generated by immunoSEQ multiplex PCR, the TCRdb table keeps only in-frame clones and is missing some. The sample has about 150,000 clones; around 84% are singletons. Germline assignment: CDR1 SEHNR and CDR2 FQNEAQ (reference sequence). With V trimmed by 2 bases and J by 7 bases, 5 bases remained unmatched. This CDR3 is 15 amino acids long. In the case of this clone: Its specificity is unknown.

The sequencing sample was made of PBMCs. The receptor was isolated from a man between 25 and 39 years old in good health and CMV-seropositive. This rearrangement joins TRBV7-9 to TRBJ2-1, with 10 nucleotides matching TRBD1. The CDR3 loop is CASSLPGQGINEQFF. Written as DNA, the CDR3 is TGTGCCAGCAGCTTACCGGGACAGGGGATTAATGAGCAGTTCTTC.